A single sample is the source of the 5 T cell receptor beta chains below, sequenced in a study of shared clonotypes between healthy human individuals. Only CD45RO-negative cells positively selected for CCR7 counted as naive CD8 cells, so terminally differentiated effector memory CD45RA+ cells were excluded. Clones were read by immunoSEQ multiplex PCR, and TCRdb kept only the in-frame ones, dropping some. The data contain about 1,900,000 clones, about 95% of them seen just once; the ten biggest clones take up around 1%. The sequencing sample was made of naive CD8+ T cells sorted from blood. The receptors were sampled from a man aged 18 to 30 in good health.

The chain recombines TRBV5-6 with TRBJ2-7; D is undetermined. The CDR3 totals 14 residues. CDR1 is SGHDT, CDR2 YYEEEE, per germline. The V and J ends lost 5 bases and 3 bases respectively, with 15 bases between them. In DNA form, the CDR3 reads TGTGCCAGCAGGTATGGGGTAATGGGCTACGAGCAGTACTTC. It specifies CASRYGVMGYEQYF.

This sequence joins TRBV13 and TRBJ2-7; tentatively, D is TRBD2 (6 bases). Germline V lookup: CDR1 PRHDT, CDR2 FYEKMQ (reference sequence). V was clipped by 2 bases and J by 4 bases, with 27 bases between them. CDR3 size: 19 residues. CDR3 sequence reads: CASSLSLSGWGDGWYEQYF. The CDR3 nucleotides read TGTGCCAGCAGCTTATCTCTAAGCGGATGGGGGGACGGTTGGTACGAGCAGTACTTC.

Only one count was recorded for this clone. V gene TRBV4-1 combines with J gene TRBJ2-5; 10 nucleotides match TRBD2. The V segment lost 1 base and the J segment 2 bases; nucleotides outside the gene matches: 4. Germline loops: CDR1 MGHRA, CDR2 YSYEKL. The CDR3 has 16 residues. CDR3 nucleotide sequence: TGCGCCAGCAGCCAAGTAGCGGGGGGACCACAAGAGACCCAGTACTTC. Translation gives CASSQVAGGPQETQYF.

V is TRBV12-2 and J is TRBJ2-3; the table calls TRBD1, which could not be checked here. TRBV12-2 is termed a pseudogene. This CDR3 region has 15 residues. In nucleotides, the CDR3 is TGTGCAAGTCGCTTAGCACAGGGTGTCACAGATACGCAGTATTTT. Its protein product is CASRLAQGVTDTQYF.

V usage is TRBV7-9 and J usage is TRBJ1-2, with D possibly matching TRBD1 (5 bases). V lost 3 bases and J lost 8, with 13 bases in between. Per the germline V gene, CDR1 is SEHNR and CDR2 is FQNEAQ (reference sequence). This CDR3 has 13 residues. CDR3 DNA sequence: TGTGCCAGCAGCTTGGGGACGGACGAAGGCTACACCTTC. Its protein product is CASSLGTDEGYTF.